A selection of T cell receptor beta chains follows, all from one sample in a study of cytomegalovirus exposure and HLA in healthy donors. Assay used: immunoSEQ multiplex PCR; TCRdb lists only in-frame clones, some missing. The sample consists of some 180,000 clones, around 86% of them appearing once. The sequenced sample was PBMCs. Receptors were obtained from a male donor in good health and CMV-seronegative. Both conserved end residues are part of each CDR3. A D gene is named only where the DNA matches it firmly. Size is stated for part of the rows, as once, few or many counts, or as a class when the clone is expanded.

size	V	J	D	CDR3	DNA
.	TRBV5-6	TRBJ1-1	.	CASSSPPYNTEAFF	TGTGCCAGCAGCTCGCCACCCTACAACACTGAAGCTTTCTTT
.	TRBV29-1	TRBJ2-1	.	CSVQDYNEQFF	TGCAGCGTTCAGGACTACAATGAGCAGTTCTTC
once	TRBV6-5	TRBJ1-5	.	CASSYSAQGFNQPQHF	TGTGCCAGCAGTTACTCGGCCCAGGGCTTCAATCAGCCCCAGCATTTT
.	TRBV18	TRBJ2-7	.	CASSQTEQASYEQYF	TGTGCCAGCTCGCAGACGGAACAGGCCTCCTACGAGCAGTACTTC
once	TRBV5-1	TRBJ2-3	TRBD1	CASSPDRGQRTDTQYF	TGCGCCAGCAGCCCCGACAGGGGGCAGCGCACAGATACGCAGTATTTT
.	TRBV5-6	TRBJ1-5	.	CASSLFGDSNQPQHF	TGTGCCAGCAGCTTATTCGGGGATAGCAATCAGCCCCAGCATTTT
.	TRBV6-5	TRBJ2-7	.	CASCGGRTDFLEQYF	TGTGCCAGCTGTGGTGGCCGGACAGACTTCCTCGAGCAGTACTTC
once	TRBV18	TRBJ1-1	.	CASSPELKGGATEAFF	TGTGCCAGCTCACCAGAGTTAAAGGGAGGGGCCACTGAAGCTTTCTTT
.	TRBV29-1	TRBJ2-1	.	CSVPGVPYNEQFF	TGCAGCGTCCCAGGGGTTCCCTACAATGAGCAGTTCTTC
few	TRBV11-2	TRBJ2-3	.	CASSLDLYTQYF	TGTGCCAGCAGCTTAGATTTATATACGCAGTATTTT
.	TRBV4-1	TRBJ1-1	.	CASSHLGREAFF	TGCGCCAGCAGCCACCTGGGGAGAGAAGCTTTCTTT
once	TRBV4-2	TRBJ2-1	TRBD2	CASSQGLAGPGPQGEQFF	TGTGCCAGCAGCCAAGGACTAGCGGGGCCCGGCCCCCAGGGTGAGCAGTTCTTC
few	TRBV11-2	TRBJ1-2	.	CASSLVGGGGYTF	TGTGCCAGCAGCTTAGTCGGGGGTGGCGGCTACACCTTC
.	TRBV6-6	TRBJ2-7	TRBD2	CASSSPRTSSYEQYF	TGTGCCAGCAGTTCCCCCCGGACTAGCTCCTACGAGCAGTACTTC
.	TRBV5-1	TRBJ2-7	TRBD1	CASSLGTGRLEQYF	TGCGCCAGCAGCTTGGGGACAGGGCGACTCGAGCAGTACTTC
.	TRBV25-1	TRBJ2-1	TRBD1	CASSAWGTGANEQFF	TGTGCCAGCAGTGCCTGGGGGACAGGGGCCAATGAGCAGTTCTTC
.	TRBV5-1	TRBJ2-2	TRBD2	CASSPRTSEGGELFF	TGCGCCAGCAGCCCACGGACTAGCGAGGGCGGGGAGCTGTTTTTT